The present TCR beta chain was sequenced within a study of CD8 T cells in Susac syndrome. Sequencing of TCR beta drew on CD8+ and CD4+ T cells from blood. The multiple sclerosis control group consisted of treatment-naive patients whose relapsing-remitting disease, which was either stable or active, fulfilled revised McDonald criteria. TEMRA cells were FACS-enriched and CD8+ and CD4+ T cells negatively isolated. RNA amounts of roughly 0.5 to 1 ug underwent reverse transcription with random hexamers. Amplification of TCR beta CDR3 by immunoSEQ multiplex PCR spanned 54 Vbeta and 13 Jbeta. MiXCR, run by TCRdb on the immunoSEQ multiplex PCR reads, gives a single entry per CDR3 protein. The table records about 210,000 distinct CDR3 sequences, approximately 95% of them present only once. Germline V CDR1 and CDR2: SQVTM, ANQGSEA. This CDR3 has 12 residues. V lost 2 bases to trimming and J lost 2 bases, with 6 bases between them.

The chain employs TRBV29-1 and TRBJ1-1; no definite D call. The sequenced material came from CD4+ T cells from PBMCs. The TCR was taken from a human donor with multiple sclerosis. The CDR3: CSVEQANTEAFF. Written as DNA, the CDR3 is TGCAGCGTTGAACAAGCTAACACTGAAGCTTTCTTT.